This T cell receptor (beta chain) was documented in a study of metastatic and nonmetastatic thyroid tumors. TCRdb re-called clones via MiXCR from the PCR reads. The table records over 15,000 clones, about a third of them present only once. The entire patient cohort was treatment-naive prior to thyroid surgery. Study-wide results and caveats: It was reportedly found that TCR beta diversity was significantly higher in malignant thyroid tumors than in benign nodules, a difference seen in both blood and tumor samples.

This CDR3 has 14 residues. Between the trimmed V and J ends, which lost 4 bases and 4 bases, there was a span of 15 bases. CDR1 is SGHRS and CDR2 is YFSETQ in the germline V gene. With regard to this clone: Its antigen is not known.

The specimen sequenced was tumor tissue. The V and J genes are TRBV5-1 and TRBJ2-7; tentative D call: TRBD2 (7 bases). The source is a female donor with papillary thyroid cancer or a benign thyroid nodule (not recorded which). Some clones in this sample may be carry-over from other donors' samples. The CDR3 loop is CASSGGATRYEQYF. The CDR3, as DNA: TGCGCCAGCAGCGGGGGGGCAACGAGATACGAGCAGTACTTC.